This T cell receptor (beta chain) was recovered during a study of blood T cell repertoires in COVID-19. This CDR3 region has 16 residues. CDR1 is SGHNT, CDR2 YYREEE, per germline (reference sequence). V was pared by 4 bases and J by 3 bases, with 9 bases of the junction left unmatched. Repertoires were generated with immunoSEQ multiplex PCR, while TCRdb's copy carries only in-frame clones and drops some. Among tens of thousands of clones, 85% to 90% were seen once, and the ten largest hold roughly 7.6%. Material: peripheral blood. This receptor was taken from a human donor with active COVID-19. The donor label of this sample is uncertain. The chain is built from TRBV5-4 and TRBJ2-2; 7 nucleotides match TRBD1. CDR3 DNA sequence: TGTGCCAGCAGCCCCGACAGGGCTTTGGACACCGGGGAGCTGTTTTTT. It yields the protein CASSPDRALDTGELFF.